The 10 T cell receptor beta chains reported below all come from one sample, sequenced in a study of blood T cells in healthy people across ages. The authors ran a second PCR of 7 to 11 cycles using a sample-barcoded 5' primer and a J-beta primer mix. MiXCR, run by TCRdb on the 5' RACE reads, gives a single entry per CDR3 protein. The profile shows over 450,000 distinct CDR3 sequences, 24% of them singletons. The same data also went into a second study, on T cells of mothers and their children.

The source material was blood. These receptors were obtained from a boy between 10 and 17 years old in good health.

This clonotype was detected a few times. This chain connects TRBV4-1 to TRBJ2-5; TRBD2 agrees at 11 bases. The J call may be wrong; the DNA end is better matched by TRBJ2-7. Germline loops: CDR1 MGHRA, CDR2 YSYEKL. The CDR3 loop spans 18 amino acids. Here the CDR3 reads CASSQDVGPGLAVYEQYF. DNA for the CDR3: TGCGCCAGCAGCCAAGATGTCGGACCGGGACTAGCGGTTTACGAGCAGTACTTC.

There are a few counts of this clonotype. The CDR3 coding sequence is TGTGCCAGCAGCTTGATTATGAGCTCCTACAATGAGCAGTTCTTC. Translating it yields CASSLIMSSYNEQFF. This chain connects TRBV11-2 to TRBJ2-1, with D unclear. Trimming left V 3 bases short and J 0 bases short, with 9 bases between. Germline lookup yields CDR1 SGHAT and CDR2 FQNNGV. The length of the CDR3 is 15 residues.

The rearrangement links TRBV12-3 or TRBV12-4 to TRBJ2-4; D is uncertain. This CDR3 comprises 13 residues. Trimming took 3 bases from V and 7 from J, leaving 10 bases between them. Here the CDR3 reads CASSLPNRNIQYF. As DNA, the CDR3 is TGTGCCAGCAGTTTGCCGAATCGGAACATTCAGTACTTC.

This clonotype was seen only a few times. The chain has TRBV6-1 and TRBJ2-5; 8 bases line up with TRBD2. CDR3 length: 17 residues. CDR1 is MNHNS, CDR2 SASEGT, per germline. The trim removed 6 bases at V and 0 bases at J, leaving 12 bases unmatched. CDR3 bases: TGTGCCAGCAGCTCCCCCGGAAAGCGGGGGTACCAAGAGACCCAGTACTTC. This sequence encodes CASSSPGKRGYQETQYF.

A remark on this clonotype: Mismatch with germline at one junction end may stem from a read error. The chain's CDR3 is CGASGDRGLGETQYF. The CDR3 nucleotides read TGCGGTGCTAGCGGAGACAGGGGATTGGGGGAGACCCAGTACTTC. This chain joins TRBV20-1 and TRBJ2-5; the D gene is possibly TRBD1 (8 bases). The CDR3 runs to 15 residues. Germline values: CDR1 DFQATT, CDR2 SNEGSKA (reference sequence).

The chain employs TRBV27 and TRBJ1-1; 10 bases map to TRBD1. CDR1 is MNHEY, CDR2 SMNVEV, per germline (reference sequence). Trimming cost V 2 bases and J 6 bases; bases outside gene matches: 9. The CDR3 has 16 amino acids. The CDR3 here is CASSLRPGQGSPEAFF. The CDR3 DNA follows: TGTGCCAGCAGTTTACGACCGGGACAGGGGTCCCCTGAAGCTTTCTTT.

The chain combines TRBV9 with TRBJ2-7; no reliable D call. The CDR3 loop spans 14 amino acids. Germline-derived CDR1 and CDR2 are SGDLS and YYNGEE. The V gene lost 4 bases and the J gene lost 2 bases, with 13 bases spanning the gap. The CDR3 DNA reads TGTGCCAGCAGCCCCGGCCCTAGGACCTACGAGCAGTACTTC. Its protein is CASSPGPRTYEQYF.

The chain uses TRBV13 and TRBJ2-5; 9 positions agree with TRBD1. The V gene's germline CDR1 is PRHDT and CDR2 FYEKMQ (reference sequence). After removal of 3 bases from V and 4 bases from J, the junction contained 12 bases not matched to a gene. The CDR3 is 17 amino acids. In DNA form, the CDR3 reads TGTGCCAGCAGCTTGAGACGGACAGGGGTTATGAGAGAGACCCAGTACTTC. It yields the protein CASSLRRTGVMRETQYF.

This chain links TRBV7-3 with TRBJ1-1; 10 bases align to TRBD1. Trimming at V came to 9 bases and at J to 1 base, leaving 26 bases not matched to a gene. The V gene's germline CDR1 is SGHTA and CDR2 FQGTGA. CDR3 size: 21 residues. CDR3 coding DNA: TGTGCCAGGCCACTTAAAGGCCTCCGTTCTGGACAGGGGGGGGAGAACACTGAAGCTTTCTTT. Translated: CARPLKGLRSGQGGENTEAFF. Filled out from reference TRBV7-3 and TRBJ1-1, the complete variable domain reads GAGVSQTPSNKVTEKGKYVELRCDPISGHTALYWYRQSLGQGPEFLIYFQGTGAADDSGLPNDRFFAVRPEGSVSTLKIQRTERGDSAVYLCARPLKGLRSGQGGENTEAFFGQGTRLTVV.

The chain recombines TRBV18 with TRBJ2-3, with a weak D call TRBD1 (6 bases). V lost 2 bases and J lost 2, with 20 bases in between. The CDR3 loop spans 18 amino acids. Germline V gene lookup returns CDR1 KGHSH and CDR2 LQKENI. For the CDR3, the DNA is TGTGCCAGCTCACCAGAGATAACAGGGAATCCGGCCACAGATACGCAGTATTTT. It codes for CASSPEITGNPATDTQYF.